This T cell receptor beta chain was sequenced for a study of multiple sclerosis patients with progressive multifocal leukoencephalopathy. Each PCR contained spiked synthetic TR CDR3 controls spanning every V-J pairing. Sequencing was performed with immunoSEQ multiplex PCR; in TCRdb, only in-frame clones are kept and a portion is missing. The profile shows approximately 30,000 clones, roughly 87% of them singletons. The time point here: time of PML onset. Natalizumab-treated patients developed PML between about 16 and 56 months into natalizumab therapy. The T3 samples were drawn when PML began. V was cut by 7 bases and J by 1 base, with 14 bases left in between. This CDR3 spans 15 amino acids. The germline gives CDR1 LNHDA, CDR2 SQIVND (reference sequence).

V and J are TRBV19 and TRBJ1-5, with D perhaps TRBD1 (5 bases). The sequence came from a woman in her 40s with progressive multifocal leukoencephalopathy. The sequenced sample was PBMCs, obtained from a patient treated with natalizumab. In DNA form, the CDR3 reads TGTGCCAGTAATGAGTTTAGGGGAAGCAATCAGCCCCAGCATTTT. As protein: CASNEFRGSNQPQHF.